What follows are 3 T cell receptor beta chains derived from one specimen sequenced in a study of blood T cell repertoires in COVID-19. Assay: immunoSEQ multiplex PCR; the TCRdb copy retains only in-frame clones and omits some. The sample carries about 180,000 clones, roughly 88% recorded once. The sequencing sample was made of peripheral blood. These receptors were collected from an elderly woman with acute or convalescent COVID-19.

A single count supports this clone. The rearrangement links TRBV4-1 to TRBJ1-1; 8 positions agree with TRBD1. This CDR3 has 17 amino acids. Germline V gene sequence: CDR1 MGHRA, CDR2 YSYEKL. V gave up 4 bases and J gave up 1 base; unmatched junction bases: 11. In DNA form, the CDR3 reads TGCGCCAGCAGCCGCCAGGAGCAGGGGGCGCGGAACACTGAAGCTTTCTTT. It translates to CASSRQEQGARNTEAFF.

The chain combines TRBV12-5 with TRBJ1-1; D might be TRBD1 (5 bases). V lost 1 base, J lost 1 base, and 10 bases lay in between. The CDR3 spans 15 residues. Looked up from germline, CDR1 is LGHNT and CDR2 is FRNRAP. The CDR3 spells CASGLGQYPNTEAFF. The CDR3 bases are TGTGCTAGTGGTTTGGGACAGTACCCGAACACTGAAGCTTTCTTT. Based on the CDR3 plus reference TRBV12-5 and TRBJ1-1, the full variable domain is DARVTQTPRHKVTEMGQEVTMRCQPILGHNTVFWYRQTMMQGLELLAYFRNRAPLDDSGMPKDRFSAEMPDATLATLKIQPSEPRDSAVYFCASGLGQYPNTEAFFGQGTRLTVV.

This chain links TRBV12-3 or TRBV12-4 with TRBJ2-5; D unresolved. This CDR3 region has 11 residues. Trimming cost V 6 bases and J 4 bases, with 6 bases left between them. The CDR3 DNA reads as TGTGCCAGCAGCCTGCGAGAGACCCAGTACTTC. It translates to CASSLRETQYF.